The 9 T cell receptor beta chains below come from one sample, sequenced in a study of blood T cell repertoires in COVID-19 (dated by TCRdb to 2018 to 2021). Library preparation employed the immunoSEQ multiplex PCR assay. TCRdb retrieved this table from immuneACCESS and kept in-frame rearrangements only. Not all clones are present; in checked studies, unresolved V genes account for under half, and no reason is known for the remainder. This sample holds under 300,000 clones; about nine tenths were observed only once. Of the sample, 3.5% to 4.5% is held by the ten largest clones. Sequencing input: peripheral blood. The receptors derive from a woman in her forties with acute or convalescent COVID-19.

The gene calls are TRBV19 and TRBJ2-5, with a weak D call TRBD1 (5 bases). There are 14 residues in the CDR3. Trimming stripped 5 bases from V and 1 base from J, with 11 bases between. Germline CDR1 is LNHDA and CDR2 is SQIVND (reference sequence). The CDR3 here is CASSRQSGQETQYF. The CDR3 nucleotides read TGTGCCAGTAGTCGACAGTCTGGCCAAGAGACCCAGTACTTC.

The V call is TRBV6-6, the J call TRBJ2-7, with TRBD1 matching over 9 bases. Trimming cost V 6 bases and J 0 bases; bases outside gene matches: 12. The CDR3 loop spans 17 amino acids. Germline loops: CDR1 MNHNY, CDR2 SVGAGI (reference sequence). The CDR3 DNA is TGTGCCAGCAGACGATCTGCCGGGACAGGGATCTCCTACGAGCAGTACGTC. Residues: CASRRSAGTGISYEQYV.

This chain connects TRBV11-1 to TRBJ2-5; 7 bases map to TRBD1. The V gene's germline CDR1 is SGHAT and CDR2 FQDESV (reference sequence). This CDR3 contains 14 residues. After removal of 4 bases from V and 6 bases from J, the junction contained 8 bases not matched to a gene. CDR3 coding DNA: TGTGCCAGCAGCTCCGACAGGGTGGGTAAGACCCAGTACTTC. Translated: CASSSDRVGKTQYF.

The rearrangement joins TRBV7-8 to TRBJ2-5; D is unclear. V gave up 1 base and J gave up 1 base, with 10 bases separating them. CDR1 is SGHVS and CDR2 is FQNEAQ in the germline V gene. The length of the CDR3 is 15 residues. The CDR3 loop reads CASSLGWAAQETQYF. The CDR3 nucleotides are TGTGCCAGCAGCTTAGGTTGGGCAGCCCAAGAGACCCAGTACTTC.

This chain connects TRBV9 to TRBJ2-3; 7 bases are a match to TRBD1. The junction had 10 bases not matched to a gene; V was cut back by 4 bases and J by 2 bases. The length of the CDR3 is 16 residues. Germline V CDR1 and CDR2: SGDLS, YYNGEE. CDR3 loop: CASSHTWGQPTDTQYF. The CDR3 region has the DNA TGTGCCAGCAGCCATACTTGGGGACAGCCCACAGATACGCAGTATTTT.

This sequence joins TRBV10-3 and TRBJ1-6; D remains ambiguous. The CDR3 contains 14 residues. The V gene's germline CDR1 is ENHRY and CDR2 SYGVKD. V lost 11 bases, J lost 0 bases, and 11 bases lay in between. The CDR3 nucleotides are TGTGCCGTCCGGTCCCACTCCTATAATTCACCCCTCCACTTT. This codes for CAVRSHSYNSPLHF.

The J gene is TRBJ2-7, the V gene TRBV18; 9 bases fit TRBD1. V lost 2 bases and J lost 2; bases outside the gene matches: 4. The CDR3 contains 15 residues. The germline CDR1 and CDR2 sequences are KGHSH and LQKENI. CDR3 protein: CASSPGTGRPYEQYV. The DNA of the CDR3 is TGTGCCAGCTCACCAGGGACAGGGCGTCCCTACGAGCAGTACGTC.

The V and J genes are TRBV15 and TRBJ1-3; a possible D gene is TRBD1 (6 bases). Trimming removed 2 bases from V and 1 base from J, with 18 bases in between. This CDR3 contains 18 residues. CDR1 and CDR2 (germline): LNHNV, YYDKDF (reference sequence). CDR3 coding DNA: TGTGCCACCAGCAGACTTCCGGGGGGTACAGGGTCTGGAAACACCATATATTTT. Encoded protein: CATSRLPGGTGSGNTIYF.

V gene TRBV3-1 (or the pseudogene TRBV3-2) combines with J gene TRBJ2-5; D gene ambiguous. Germline CDR1 is LGHDT and CDR2 is YNNKEL (reference sequence). The CDR3 runs to 14 residues. V gave up 3 bases and J gave up 5 bases, with 13 bases separating them. The CDR3 DNA follows: TGTGCCAGCAGCCACCAGCCTGACTCGGAGACCCAGTACTTC. Encoded protein: CASSHQPDSETQYF.